This T cell receptor beta chain was documented in a study of T cell repertoires in cytomegalovirus infection. Study conclusions and caveats: The ex vivo response was dominated by HLA-C-restricted CMV-specific TCR beta clonotypes. Summed public TCR beta family frequency identified CMV carriers bearing the relevant HLA.

TCRdb fed the reads into MiXCR, producing one record per CDR3 protein. Of 680,000 or so distinct CDR3 sequences in the sample, around 31% were seen once. Of note for this clonotype: Its antigen is undetermined.

Sequenced material: cultured PBMCs, taken from culture after CMV antigen stimulation. This sequence originates from a human donor in good health (CMV status not recorded). Some clones in this sample may be carry-over from other donors' samples.

CDR3 sequence (DNA): TGTGCCAGCAGCTTCCCCGCACCCGGGGATGAGCAGTTCTTC. It translates to CASSFPAPGDEQFF. The rearrangement joins TRBV5-4 to TRBJ2-1, with D possibly TRBD2 on 5 matching bases. CDR1 is SGHNT, CDR2 YYREEE, per germline (reference sequence). V dropped 2 bases and J dropped 8 bases, with 14 bases sitting between them. CDR3 length: 14 residues. The variable domain in full, with the rest retrieved from reference TRBV5-4 and TRBJ2-1, is ETGVTQSPTHLIKTRGQQVTLRCSSQSGHNTVSWYQQALGQGPQFIFQYYREEENGRGNFPPRFSGLQFPNYSSELNVNALELDDSALYLCASSFPAPGDEQFFGPGTRLTVL.